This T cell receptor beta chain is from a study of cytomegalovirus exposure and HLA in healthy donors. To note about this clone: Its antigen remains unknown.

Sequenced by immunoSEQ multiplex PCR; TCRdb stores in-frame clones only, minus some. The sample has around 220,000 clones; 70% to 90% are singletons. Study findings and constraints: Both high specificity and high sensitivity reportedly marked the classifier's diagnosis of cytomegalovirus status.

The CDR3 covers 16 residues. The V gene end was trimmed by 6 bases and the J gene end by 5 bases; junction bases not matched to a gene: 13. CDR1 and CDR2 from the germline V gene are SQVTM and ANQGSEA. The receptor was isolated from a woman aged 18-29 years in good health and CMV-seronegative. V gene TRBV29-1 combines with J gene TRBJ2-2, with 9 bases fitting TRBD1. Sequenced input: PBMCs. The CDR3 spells CSVRNPGQGRTGELFF. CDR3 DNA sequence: TGCAGCGTGCGAAATCCGGGACAGGGAAGGACCGGGGAGCTGTTTTTT.